The clone carrying this TCR beta chain occurred a few times. These data originate in a study of shared clonotypes between healthy human individuals. Every immunoSEQ plate was one replicate of a subset's evenly spread DNA. Clones were read by immunoSEQ multiplex PCR, and TCRdb kept only the in-frame ones, dropping some. The repertoire holds over a million clones, with more than 75% as singletons. This CDR3 has 13 amino acids. Germline V gene sequence: CDR1 LNHDA, CDR2 SQIVND (reference sequence). Trimming stripped 5 bases from V and 5 bases from J, with 10 bases between. Source material: memory CD4+ T cells from PBMCs. Subset: CD45RA-negative fraction. The receptor's source is a man aged 18 to 29 in good health. Some clones in this sample may be carry-over from other donors' samples. The chain links TRBV19 to TRBJ2-1; unclear D gene. The CDR3 loop reads CASSLRANNEQFF. The CDR3 DNA follows: TGTGCCAGTAGTCTCCGCGCTAACAATGAGCAGTTCTTC.